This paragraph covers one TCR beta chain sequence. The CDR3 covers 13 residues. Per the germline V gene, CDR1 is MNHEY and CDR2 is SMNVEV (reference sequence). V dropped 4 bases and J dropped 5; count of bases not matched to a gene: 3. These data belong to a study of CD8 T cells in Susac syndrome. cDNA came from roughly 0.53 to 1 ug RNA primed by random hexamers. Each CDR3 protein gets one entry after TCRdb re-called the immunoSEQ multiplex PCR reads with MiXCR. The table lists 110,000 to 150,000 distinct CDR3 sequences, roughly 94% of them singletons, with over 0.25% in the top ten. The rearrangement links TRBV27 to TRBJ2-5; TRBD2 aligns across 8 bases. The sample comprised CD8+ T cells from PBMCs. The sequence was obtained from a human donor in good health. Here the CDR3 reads CASSSTSGETQYF. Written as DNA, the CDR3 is TGTGCCAGCAGTTCTACTAGCGGTGAGACCCAGTACTTC.